Listed here is a single TCR beta chain. What it recognizes is unknown. Germline loops: CDR1 SGHTA, CDR2 FQGTGA. J lost 6 bases, V lost 2 bases, and 6 bases had no gene match. This CDR3 comprises 16 residues. This sample is drawn from a study of T cell responses to AZD1222 COVID-19 vaccine. General study points: Once two AZD1222 doses were given, Spike-specific TCR breadth and depth went up.

Here immunoSEQ multiplex PCR was the method, and the copy in TCRdb shows in-frame clones only, minus some. In the table there are approximately 92,000 clones, about 85% of which are singletons. The sample was peripheral blood, taken on day 0 of AZD1222 vaccination. The origin of this receptor is an adult in good health. The chain has TRBV7-3 and TRBJ2-3; TRBD2 agrees at 12 bases. CDR3 protein: CASSLGLAGGQDTQYF. DNA of the CDR3: TGTGCCAGCAGCTTAGGGCTAGCGGGGGGGCAGGATACGCAGTATTTT.